These 3 T cell receptor beta chains originate from one sample sequenced in a study of cytomegalovirus exposure and HLA in healthy donors. The study ran its PCR with 60 Vbeta and 13 Jbeta primers. The data were produced by immunoSEQ multiplex PCR, yet TCRdb's version contains in-frame clones alone and is incomplete. This table holds 150,000 to 200,000 clones, 82% found once. The sample taken for sequencing was PBMCs. These receptors were obtained from a male donor in good health and CMV-seronegative.

The rearrangement links TRBV19 to TRBJ2-7; perhaps TRBD2 as D (6 bases). The V end was cut by 4 bases, the J end by 7 bases, with 14 bases between. CDR1 is LNHDA and CDR2 is SQIVND in the germline V gene (reference sequence). This CDR3 has 13 amino acids. This CDR3 is CASSKEGSGEQYF. CDR3 sequence (DNA): TGTGCCAGTAGTAAGGAGGGTTCGGGGGAGCAGTACTTC.

The chain is built from TRBV7-9 and TRBJ1-2; 9 nucleotides align to TRBD1. The CDR3 is made up of 15 amino acids. The ends lost 3 bases at V and 4 bases at J; junction bases unmatched: 6. Germline V gene sequence: CDR1 SEHNR, CDR2 FQNEAQ (reference sequence). The CDR3 bases are TGTGCCAGCAGCTTTGGGGACAGGGTCGCCTATGGCTACACCTTC. This codes for CASSFGDRVAYGYTF.

The chain joins TRBV27 to TRBJ1-2; maybe TRBD1 (6 bases). Trimming removed 0 bases at V and 4 bases at J, with 18 bases between. CDR3 length equals 17 residues. Germline V gives CDR1 MNHEY, CDR2 SMNVEV (reference sequence). The CDR3 nucleotides read TGTGCCAGCAGTTTATCGGGTACGCGGGGGCGGGGCTATGGCTACACCTTC. This translates into CASSLSGTRGRGYGYTF.